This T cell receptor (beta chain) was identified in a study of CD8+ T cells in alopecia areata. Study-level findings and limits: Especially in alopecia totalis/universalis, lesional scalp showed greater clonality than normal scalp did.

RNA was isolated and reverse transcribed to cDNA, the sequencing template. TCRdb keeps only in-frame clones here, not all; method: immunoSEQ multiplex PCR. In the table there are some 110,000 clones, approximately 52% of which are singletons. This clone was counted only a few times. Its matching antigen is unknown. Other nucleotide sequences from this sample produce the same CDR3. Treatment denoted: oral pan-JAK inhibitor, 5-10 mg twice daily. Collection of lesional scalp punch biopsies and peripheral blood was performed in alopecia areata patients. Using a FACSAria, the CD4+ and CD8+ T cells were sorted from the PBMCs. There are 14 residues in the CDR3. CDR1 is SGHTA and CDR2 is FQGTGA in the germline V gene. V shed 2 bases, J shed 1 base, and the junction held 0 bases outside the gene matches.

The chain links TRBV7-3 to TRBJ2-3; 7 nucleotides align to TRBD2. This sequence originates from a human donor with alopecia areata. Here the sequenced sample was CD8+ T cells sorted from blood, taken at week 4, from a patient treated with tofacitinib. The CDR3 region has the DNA TGTGCCAGCAGCTTAGCGGGGGGCACAGATACGCAGTATTTT. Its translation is CASSLAGGTDTQYF.